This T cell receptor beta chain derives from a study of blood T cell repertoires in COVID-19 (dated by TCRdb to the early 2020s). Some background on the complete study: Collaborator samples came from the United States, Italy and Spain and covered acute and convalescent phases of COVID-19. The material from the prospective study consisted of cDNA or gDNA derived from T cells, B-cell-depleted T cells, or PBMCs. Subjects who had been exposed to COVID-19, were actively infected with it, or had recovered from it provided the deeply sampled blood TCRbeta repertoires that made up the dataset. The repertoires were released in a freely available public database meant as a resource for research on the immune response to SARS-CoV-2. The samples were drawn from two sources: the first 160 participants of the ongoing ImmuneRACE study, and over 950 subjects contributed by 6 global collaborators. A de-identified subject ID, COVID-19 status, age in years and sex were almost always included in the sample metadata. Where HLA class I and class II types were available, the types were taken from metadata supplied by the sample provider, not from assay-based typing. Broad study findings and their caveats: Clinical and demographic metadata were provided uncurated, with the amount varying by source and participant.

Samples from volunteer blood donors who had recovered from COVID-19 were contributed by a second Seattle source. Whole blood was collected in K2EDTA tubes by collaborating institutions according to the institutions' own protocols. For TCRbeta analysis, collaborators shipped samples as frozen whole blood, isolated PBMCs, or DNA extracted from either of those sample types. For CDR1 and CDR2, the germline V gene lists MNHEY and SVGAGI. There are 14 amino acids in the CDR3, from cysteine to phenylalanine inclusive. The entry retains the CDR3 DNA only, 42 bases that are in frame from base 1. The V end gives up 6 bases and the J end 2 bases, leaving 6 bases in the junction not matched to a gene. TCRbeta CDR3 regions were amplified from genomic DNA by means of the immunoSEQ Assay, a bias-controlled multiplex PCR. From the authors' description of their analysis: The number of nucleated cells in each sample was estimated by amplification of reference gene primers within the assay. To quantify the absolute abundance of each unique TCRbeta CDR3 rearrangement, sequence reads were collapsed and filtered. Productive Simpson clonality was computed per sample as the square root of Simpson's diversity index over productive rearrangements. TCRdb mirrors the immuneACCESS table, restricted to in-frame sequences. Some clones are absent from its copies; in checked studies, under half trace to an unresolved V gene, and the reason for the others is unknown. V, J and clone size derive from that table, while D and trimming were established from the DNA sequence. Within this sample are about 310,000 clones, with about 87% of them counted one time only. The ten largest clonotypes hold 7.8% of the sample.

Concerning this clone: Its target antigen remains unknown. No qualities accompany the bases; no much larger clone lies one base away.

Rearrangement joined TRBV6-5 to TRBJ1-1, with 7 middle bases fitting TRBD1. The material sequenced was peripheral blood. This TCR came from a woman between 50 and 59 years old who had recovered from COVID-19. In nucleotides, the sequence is TGTGCCAGCAGCCGGGGACAGATAAACACTGAAGCTTTCTTT. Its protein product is CASSRGQINTEAFF.